Listed below are T cell receptor beta chains from one sample, sequenced in a study of radiotherapy plus CTLA-4 blockade in lung cancer. Libraries were prepared by immunoSEQ multiplex PCR; TCRdb keeps only in-frame clonotypes and omits some of them. This sample has 90,000 or so clones, with roughly four fifths found just once. This material consisted of peripheral blood, taken from a patient treated with radiotherapy plus ipilimumab. Receptors were obtained from a human donor with non-small cell lung cancer who had stable disease on radiotherapy plus ipilimumab. CDR3s include the opening cysteine and the closing phenylalanine or tryptophan. The D gene is left open where the match is weak. Size tells how often a clone was seen (once, few, many) or the class of an expanded clone, and some rows leave it out.

V	D	length	J	size	DNA	CDR3
TRBV6-1	TRBD1	15	TRBJ2-5	NA	TGTGCCAGCACTTCCGGGACAGCATTCCAAGAGACCCAGTACTTC	CASTSGTAFQETQYF
TRBV28	TRBD1	16	TRBJ2-2	NA	TGTGCCAGCAGGACCGCCGGGACAGGTCCCACCGGGGAGCTGTTTTTT	CASRTAGTGPTGELFF
TRBV6-5	NA	14	TRBJ1-1	NA	TGTGCCAGCACCCTGACTATACGAAACACTGAAGCTTTCTTT	CASTLTIRNTEAFF
TRBV9	NA	14	TRBJ2-2	NA	TGTGCCAGCTCAAAACCGGGCGACACCGGGGAGCTGTTTTTT	CASSKPGDTGELFF
TRBV7-8	NA	17	TRBJ1-5	once	TGTGCCAGCAGCTTAGCGGGCGGAGGGGGTGGTAATCAGCCCCAGCATTTT	CASSLAGGGGGNQPQHF
TRBV6-1	TRBD1	14	TRBJ2-7	NA	TGTGCCAGCAGTGATGGACAGGACTCCTACGAGCAGTACTTC	CASSDGQDSYEQYF
TRBV6-5	NA	16	TRBJ1-1	NA	TGTGCCAGCAGTTACGAGAGGGGACACCTCAACACTGAAGCTTTCTTT	CASSYERGHLNTEAFF
TRBV6-5	TRBD2	15	TRBJ2-7	NA	TGTGCCAGCAGTTACATCCTAGCGGGAGCTTACGAGCAGTACTTC	CASSYILAGAYEQYF
TRBV5-1	NA	13	TRBJ1-1	NA	TGCGCCAGCAGCTTGGATGTGCGGACTGAAGCTTTCTTT	CASSLDVRTEAFF
TRBV5-1	NA	12	TRBJ2-5	NA	TGCGCCAGCAGCTTGGCTAAAGAGACCCAGTACTTC	CASSLAKETQYF
TRBV5-6	TRBD1	15	TRBJ1-2	NA	TGTGCCAGCATCATGTCGGGGGGACAGAGCTATGGCTACACCTTC	CASIMSGGQSYGYTF
TRBV14	NA	14	TRBJ2-3	NA	TGTGCCAGCAGCCCGACAGGAGTGACAGATACGCAGTATTTT	CASSPTGVTDTQYF
TRBV27	NA	16	TRBJ2-3	NA	TGTGCCAGCAGTTTCCGACGGGGACTTTTCACAGATACGCAGTATTTT	CASSFRRGLFTDTQYF
TRBV6-6	NA	14	TRBJ1-6	NA	TGTGCCAGCAGTGTTGCGGGGCGGAATTCACCCCTCCACTTT	CASSVAGRNSPLHF
TRBV4-2	TRBD2	16	TRBJ2-2	NA	TGTGCCAGCAGCCATGCTAGCGGGGGGGCCCCCGGGGAGCTGTTTTTT	CASSHASGGAPGELFF